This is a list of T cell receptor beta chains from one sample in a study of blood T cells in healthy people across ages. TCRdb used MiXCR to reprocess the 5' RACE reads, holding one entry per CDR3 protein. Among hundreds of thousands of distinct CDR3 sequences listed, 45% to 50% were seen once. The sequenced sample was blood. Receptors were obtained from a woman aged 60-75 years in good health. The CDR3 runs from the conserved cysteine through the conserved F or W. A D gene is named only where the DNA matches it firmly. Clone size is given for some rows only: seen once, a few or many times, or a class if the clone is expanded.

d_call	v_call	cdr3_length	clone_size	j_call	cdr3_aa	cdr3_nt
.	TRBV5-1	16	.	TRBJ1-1	CASSPVGPTRSTEAFF	TGCGCCAGCAGCCCAGTCGGGCCTACACGGAGCACTGAAGCTTTCTTT
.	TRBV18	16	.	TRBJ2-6	CASSPRRSSGANVLTF	TGTGCCAGCTCACCCCGACGTAGCTCTGGGGCCAACGTCCTGACTTTC
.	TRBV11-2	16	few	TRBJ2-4	CASSPSTGRTKNIQYF	TGTGCCAGCAGCCCTTCGACAGGGAGGACCAAAAACATTCAGTACTTC
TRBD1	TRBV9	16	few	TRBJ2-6	CASSPQTGTGANVLTF	TGTGCCAGCAGCCCACAGACAGGGACCGGGGCCAACGTCCTGACTTTC
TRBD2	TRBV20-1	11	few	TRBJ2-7	CRGGAGDEQYF	TGCAGAGGAGGAGCGGGGGACGAGCAGTACTTC
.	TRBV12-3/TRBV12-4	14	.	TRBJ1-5	CASSNNQGFWPQHF	TGTGCCAGCAGTAATAATCAGGGGTTTTGGCCCCAGCATTTT
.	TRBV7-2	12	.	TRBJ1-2	CASSLFGGGYTF	TGTGCCAGCAGCTTATTCGGTGGAGGCTACACCTTC
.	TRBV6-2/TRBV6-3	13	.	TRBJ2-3	CASTLNPRDTQYF	TGTGCCAGCACCTTGAATCCCCGGGATACGCAGTATTTT
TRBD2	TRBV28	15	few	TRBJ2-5	CASYPSGRGQETQYF	TGTGCCAGCTATCCTAGCGGGAGGGGGCAAGAGACCCAGTACTTC
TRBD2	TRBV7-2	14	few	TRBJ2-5	CASSSATSGNEQYF	TGTGCCAGCAGCTCAGCCACTAGCGGCAATGAGCAGTACTTC
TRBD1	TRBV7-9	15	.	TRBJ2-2	CASSGRGQGTGELFF	TGTGCCAGCAGCGGCAGGGGGCAGGGCACCGGGGAGCTGTTTTTT
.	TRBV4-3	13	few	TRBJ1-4	CASSQEGGGKLFF	TGCGCCAGCAGCCAAGAGGGGGGCGGAAAACTGTTTTTT
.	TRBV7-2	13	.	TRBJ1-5	CASSRNRDQPQHF	TGTGCCAGCAGCCGAAACAGGGATCAGCCCCAGCATTTT
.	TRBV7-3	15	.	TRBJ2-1	CASSLGGKGLDEQFF	TGTGCCAGCAGCTTAGGGGGTAAGGGATTGGATGAGCAGTTCTTC
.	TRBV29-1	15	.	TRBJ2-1	CSVGGAERGDNEQFF	TGCAGCGTTGGTGGCGCAGAACGGGGTGACAATGAGCAGTTCTTC
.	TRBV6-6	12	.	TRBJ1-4	CASIARGEKLFF	TGTGCCAGCATCGCTCGGGGTGAAAAACTGTTTTTT
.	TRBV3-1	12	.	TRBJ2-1	CASSHRDSQPFF	TGTGCCAGCAGCCATCGGGATAGCCAACCGTTCTTC
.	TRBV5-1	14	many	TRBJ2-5	CASSDRSSQETQYF	TGCGCCAGCAGCGATCGGAGTTCGCAAGAGACCCAGTACTTC
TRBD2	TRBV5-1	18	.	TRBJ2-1	CASSLEPVSGNTMGGQFF	TGCGCCAGCAGCTTGGAACCGGTTAGCGGGAATACAATGGGTGGGCAGTTCTTC
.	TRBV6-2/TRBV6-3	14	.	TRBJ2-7	CASSFGSRYYEQYF	TGTGCCAGCAGTTTTGGGAGCCGCTACTACGAGCAGTACTTC
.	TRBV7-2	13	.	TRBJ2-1	CASSLELAHEQFF	TGTGCCAGCAGCTTAGAACTAGCACATGAGCAGTTCTTC
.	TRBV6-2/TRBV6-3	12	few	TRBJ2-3	CASWTSTDTQYF	TGTGCCAGCTGGACCAGCACAGATACGCAGTATTTT
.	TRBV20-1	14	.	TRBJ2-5	CSARDSRGLQPQYF	TGCAGTGCTAGGGACTCGCGCGGATTACAACCGCAGTACTTC
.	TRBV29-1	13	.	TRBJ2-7	CSVEEDRNYEQYF	TGCAGCGTTGAAGAGGACAGAAACTACGAGCAGTACTTC
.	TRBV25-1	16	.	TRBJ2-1	CASSEPPRRTYNEQFF	TGTGCCAGCAGTGAACCCCCTCGACGGACCTACAATGAGCAGTTCTTC
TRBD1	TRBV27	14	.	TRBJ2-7	CASSLTGTGTEQYF	TGTGCCAGCAGTTTAACCGGGACAGGGACCGAGCAGTACTTC
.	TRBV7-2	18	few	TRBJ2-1	CASSLEIQRPSSYNEQFF	TGTGCCAGCAGCTTAGAAATCCAGCGGCCCAGCTCCTACAATGAGCAGTTCTTC
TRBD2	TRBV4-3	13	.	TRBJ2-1	CASSQVLAAEQFF	TGCGCCAGCAGCCAAGTCCTAGCGGCTGAGCAGTTCTTC
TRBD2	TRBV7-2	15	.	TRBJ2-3	CASSFAPGGTYTQYF	TGTGCCAGCAGCTTTGCCCCGGGGGGGACATATACGCAGTATTTT
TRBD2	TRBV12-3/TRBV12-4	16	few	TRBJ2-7	CASSLNGLAGKYEQYF	TGTGCCAGCAGTCTTAATGGACTAGCGGGAAAGTACGAGCAGTACTTC
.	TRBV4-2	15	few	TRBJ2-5	CASSQVPDKKETQYF	TGTGCCAGCAGCCAAGTTCCGGACAAAAAAGAGACCCAGTACTTC
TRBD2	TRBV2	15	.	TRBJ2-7	CASRLLAGGLGEQYF	TGTGCCAGCCGGCTACTAGCGGGAGGTTTAGGCGAGCAGTACTTC
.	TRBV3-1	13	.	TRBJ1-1	CASSPSGTGEAFF	TGTGCCAGCAGCCCCAGCGGTACAGGGGAAGCTTTCTTT
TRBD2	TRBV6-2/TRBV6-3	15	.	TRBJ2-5	CASSTPGLAKETQYF	TGTGCCAGCAGTACTCCGGGACTAGCGAAAGAGACCCAGTACTTC
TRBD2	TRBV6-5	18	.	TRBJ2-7	CASSYSSGLAGGSYEQYF	TGTGCCAGCAGTTACTCGAGTGGACTAGCGGGGGGATCCTACGAGCAGTACTTC
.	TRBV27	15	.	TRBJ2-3	CASSFSPFIRDTQYF	TGTGCCAGCAGTTTTAGTCCCTTTATTAGGGATACGCAGTATTTT
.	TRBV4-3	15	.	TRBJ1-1	CASSRRTGSDTEAFF	TGCGCCAGCAGCCGCAGAACTGGGTCGGACACTGAAGCTTTCTTT
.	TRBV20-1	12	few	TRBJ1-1	CSARGLGTEAFF	TGCAGTGCTAGGGGCTTGGGCACTGAAGCTTTCTTT
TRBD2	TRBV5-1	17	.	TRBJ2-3	CASSLGGTSGTTDTQYF	TGCGCCAGCAGCTTGGGGGGGACTAGCGGGACCACAGATACGCAGTATTTT
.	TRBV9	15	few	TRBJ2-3	CASSVGSSDADTQYF	TGTGCCAGCAGCGTAGGATCTAGCGACGCAGATACGCAGTATTTT
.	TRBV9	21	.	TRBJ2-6	CASSTRPIGRGRLSGANVLTF	TGTGCCAGCAGCACCCGCCCAATAGGGAGGGGGCGACTCTCTGGGGCCAACGTCCTGACTTTC
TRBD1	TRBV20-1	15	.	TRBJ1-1	CSARDRSRGDTEAFF	TGCAGTGCTAGAGATCGCAGCAGGGGGGACACTGAAGCTTTCTTT
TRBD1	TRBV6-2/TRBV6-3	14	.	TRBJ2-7	CASRRDRGAYEQYF	TGTGCCAGCAGGCGGGACAGGGGGGCCTACGAGCAGTACTTC